This T cell receptor (beta chain) was sequenced in a study of sequential checkpoint blockade in melanoma. Treatment described: randomized to nivolumab then ipilimumab (arm A) or the reverse (arm B). DNA-damaging chemotherapy had not been given to any patient beforehand. Sorted cells were live CD3+CD8+, lacking CD19 and CD56, from PBMCs. Germline V gene lookup returns CDR1 MNHNY and CDR2 SVGAGI (reference sequence). The CDR3 is 13 residues long. V dropped 6 bases and J dropped 6 bases, with 15 bases sitting between them. The protocol was immunoSEQ multiplex PCR, while the TCRdb copy is restricted to in-frame clones and leaves out a portion. The sample contains over 15,000 clones, roughly 80% of which appear only once.

J is TRBJ2-7 and V is TRBV6-6; the D gene is possibly TRBD2 (6 bases). This receptor was identified in a human donor with melanoma. This material consisted of CD8+ T cells sorted from blood (inferred from file names), taken from a patient given nivolumab and ipilimumab in sequence. The CDR3: CASSQGGLSEQYF. CDR3 nucleotide sequence: TGTGCCAGCAGCCAGGGAGGCCTTAGCGAGCAGTACTTC.